This T cell receptor (beta chain) comes out of a study of T cells in narcolepsy. Overall study context: Donors had narcolepsy type 1 or type 2, or were healthy controls. General study points: Blood of same and different patients, but not healthy controls, reportedly held recurring autoreactive clonotypes. Same-patient CSF and blood CD4+ T cell clonotypes included HCRT-specific and TRIB2-specific autoreactive ones.

The CDR3 totals 13 residues. V gave up 4 bases and J gave up 6 bases; unmatched junction bases: 6. Germline V lookup: CDR1 MNHEY, CDR2 SVGAGI. Repertoires were generated with immunoSEQ multiplex PCR, while TCRdb's copy carries only in-frame clones and drops some. Of 25,000 to 35,000 clones detected, around 82% appear once; the ten largest clones hold under 1.3%. In the case of this clone: Its target is not known.

The receptor's source is a human donor with narcolepsy. The sample consisted of CD45RA- memory CD4+ T cells from PBMCs. V gene TRBV6-5 combines with J gene TRBJ2-7; 7 bases are shared with TRBD1. The CDR3 bases are TGTGCCAGCAGTTTAGAGACAGGGTCCGAGCAGTACTTC. Its protein is CASSLETGSEQYF.